Listed below are T cell receptor beta chains from one sample, sequenced in a study of cytomegalovirus exposure and HLA in healthy donors. The repertoire was sequenced with immunoSEQ multiplex PCR; TCRdb's copy has only in-frame clones and lacks some. The table lists about 110,000 clones, around 84% of them singletons. The sequenced sample was PBMCs. All receptors derive from a woman aged 25 to 39 in good health and CMV-seronegative. The CDR3 runs from the conserved cysteine through the conserved F or W. A D gene is named only where the DNA matches it firmly. Part of the rows lack a size; the others show once, few, many or a class for expanded clones.

V gene,clone size,J gene,D gene,CDR3 protein,CDR3 DNA
TRBV5-1,few,TRBJ1-3,TRBD1,CASSSRGLTGNTIYF,TGCGCCAGCAGCTCCAGGGGGCTGACTGGAAACACCATATATTTT
TRBV7-2,-,TRBJ2-3,-,CASSLGGTDTQYF,TGTGCCAGCAGCTTAGGCGGCACAGATACGCAGTATTTT
TRBV28,-,TRBJ1-5,-,CASSFSGGINQPQHF,TGTGCCAGCAGTTTTAGTGGAGGGATCAATCAGCCCCAGCATTTT
TRBV12-5,-,TRBJ2-3,TRBD2,CASGRRTSGGWDTQYF,TGTGCTAGTGGCCGCAGGACTAGCGGGGGATGGGATACGCAGTATTTT
TRBV19,-,TRBJ1-5,-,CASSSQGNQPQHF,TGTGCCAGTAGTAGCCAGGGCAATCAGCCCCAGCATTTT
TRBV21-1,-,TRBJ1-2,-,CASIGDRAVGYTF,TGTGCCAGCATTGGAGACAGGGCGGTTGGCTACACCTTC
TRBV28,-,TRBJ1-2,TRBD1,CASSLADRGWGYTF,TGTGCCAGCAGTTTGGCAGACAGGGGATGGGGCTACACCTTC
TRBV4-1,once,TRBJ1-5,TRBD1,CASSRPEEGARQPQHF,TGCGCCAGCAGCCGACCGGAGGAGGGGGCGAGGCAGCCCCAGCATTTT
TRBV28,-,TRBJ2-1,-,CASSLGGRTTNEQFF,TGTGCCAGCAGTTTGGGGGGTAGGACAACCAATGAGCAGTTCTTC
TRBV29-1,-,TRBJ2-3,TRBD1,CSVETGVDTQYF,TGCAGCGTTGAAACAGGGGTCGATACGCAGTATTTT
TRBV6-1,-,TRBJ1-4,-,CASRDRNNEKLFF,TGTGCCAGCAGAGACAGAAATAATGAAAAACTGTTTTTT
TRBV5-1,-,TRBJ2-7,-,CASSLDRVGTYEQYF,TGCGCCAGCAGCTTGGACAGGGTGGGTACCTACGAGCAGTACTTC
TRBV7-2,-,TRBJ2-3,-,CASSQTIAPSSTDTQYF,TGTGCCAGCAGCCAAACTATAGCCCCTAGCTCGACAGATACGCAGTATTTT
TRBV5-1,-,TRBJ2-2,-,CASTEGRSTGELFF,TGCGCCAGCACCGAGGGTCGGAGCACCGGGGAGCTGTTTTTT
TRBV6-6,few,TRBJ1-3,TRBD1,CASRDRVSGNTIYF,TGTGCCAGCAGGGACAGGGTCTCGGGAAACACCATATATTTT
TRBV4-1,-,TRBJ2-1,-,CASSQPSDWTNEQFF,TGCGCCAGCAGCCAACCGAGCGACTGGACTAATGAGCAGTTCTTC
TRBV28,-,TRBJ2-7,TRBD2,CASSLARGGAYEQYF,TGTGCCAGCAGTTTGGCGCGCGGGGGGGCCTACGAGCAGTACTTC
TRBV5-1,-,TRBJ1-6,TRBD1,CASSLTGQNSPLHF,TGCGCCAGCAGCTTGACGGGACAGAATTCACCCCTCCACTTT
TRBV7-2,-,TRBJ2-7,TRBD2,CASSSDAGLAWEQYF,TGTGCCAGCAGCTCGGACGCGGGACTAGCTTGGGAGCAGTACTTC
TRBV4-2,-,TRBJ2-3,TRBD2,CASSRSGDRTDTQYF,TGTGCCAGCAGCCGAAGCGGGGACCGAACAGATACGCAGTATTTT
TRBV6-5,-,TRBJ2-7,TRBD1,CASSDRESYEQYF,TGTGCCAGCAGCGACAGGGAGTCCTACGAGCAGTACTTC
TRBV2,-,TRBJ1-2,-,CASKSGYSILPSNYGYTF,TGTGCCAGCAAAAGCGGGTATTCGATCCTGCCGTCCAACTATGGCTACACCTTC
TRBV29-1,-,TRBJ1-1,-,CSVVCGGTEAFF,TGCAGCGTTGTGTGCGGGGGCACTGAAGCTTTCTTT
TRBV6-1,-,TRBJ2-5,TRBD1,CASSKGTGSPTQYF,TGTGCCAGCAGTAAAGGGACAGGAAGTCCGACCCAGTACTTC
TRBV30,-,TRBJ2-5,-,CAWSVSSRGETQYF,TGTGCCTGGAGTGTGTCCAGTCGAGGAGAGACCCAGTACTTC
TRBV28,-,TRBJ2-5,-,CASSSAGTPQETQYF,TGTGCCAGCAGTTCCGCCGGGACACCCCAAGAGACCCAGTACTTC
TRBV28,-,TRBJ1-4,-,CASSKQGTSEKLFF,TGTGCCAGCAGTAAACAGGGTACGTCTGAAAAACTGTTTTTT
TRBV7-9,few,TRBJ1-2,-,CASKFWTDYGYTF,TGTGCCAGCAAATTCTGGACAGATTATGGCTACACCTTC
TRBV28,-,TRBJ2-5,-,CASSQIKETQYF,TGTGCCAGCAGTCAGATTAAAGAGACCCAGTACTTC
TRBV25-1,few,TRBJ1-3,TRBD1,CASRDSSGNTIYF,TGTGCCAGCCGGGACAGCTCTGGAAACACCATATATTTT
TRBV6-1,few,TRBJ2-7,TRBD2,CASRTGTSGYEQYF,TGTGCCAGCAGGACGGGGACTAGCGGGTACGAGCAGTACTTC
TRBV5-6,once,TRBJ1-4,-,CASSLDRSLYEKLFF,TGTGCCAGCAGCCTCGACAGGAGTCTTTATGAAAAACTGTTTTTT
TRBV9,-,TRBJ1-5,TRBD1,CASSAGTGYNQPQHF,TGTGCCAGCAGCGCAGGGACAGGCTACAATCAGCCCCAGCATTTT
TRBV5-4,-,TRBJ2-1,TRBD2,CASRGLAGGNNEQFF,TGTGCCAGCAGGGGACTAGCGGGAGGGAACAATGAGCAGTTCTTC
TRBV29-1,-,TRBJ1-2,TRBD1,CSVHGTGDGYTF,TGCAGCGTTCATGGGACAGGAGATGGCTACACCTTC
TRBV28,-,TRBJ1-1,-,CASSLQGGGTEAFF,TGTGCCAGCAGTTTACAGGGCGGTGGCACTGAAGCTTTCTTT
TRBV5-4,-,TRBJ1-4,-,CASSLGQGREKLFF,TGTGCCAGCAGCTTGGGCCAGGGCCGTGAAAAACTGTTTTTT
TRBV30,-,TRBJ1-2,-,CAYSGGSYGYTF,TGTGCCTACAGCGGCGGATCCTATGGCTACACCTTC